These 32 T cell receptor beta chains came from one sample sequenced in a study of response to subunit inactivated influenza vaccine. In TCRdb, the RT-PCR reads were re-called with MiXCR into one record per CDR3 protein. The table records approximately 570,000 distinct CDR3 sequences, 7.6% of them present only once. The source was PBMCs from blood, collected around 2 years after vaccination. These receptor sequences come from a man aged 45-69 years who received an inactivated influenza vaccine.

This clonotype was detected many times. This chain joins TRBV25-1 and TRBJ2-2; TRBD1 aligns across 9 bases. After removal of 4 bases from V and 1 base from J, the junction contained 4 bases not matched to a gene. Germline-derived CDR1 and CDR2 are MGHDK and SYGVNS. This CDR3 region has 16 residues. The CDR3 coding sequence is TGTGCCAGCAGTGCCGGGACAGGGAGGAACACCGGGGAGCTGTTTTTT. It encodes CASSAGTGRNTGELFF.

This clonotype was found many times. The V gene is TRBV20-1, the J gene TRBJ1-2, with 7 bases identical to TRBD1. CDR3 length: 14 residues. Germline assignment: CDR1 DFQATT and CDR2 SNEGSKA (reference sequence). V shed 3 bases and J 5 bases; nucleotides not matched to a gene: 9. CDR3 region: CSARGIQGKYGYTF. CDR3 coding DNA: TGCAGTGCTAGGGGAATACAGGGGAAATATGGCTACACCTTC.

This chain uses TRBV6-5 with TRBJ2-2; D possibly corresponds to TRBD1 (5 bases). V was pared by 0 bases and J by 2 bases, with 16 bases between. The CDR3 totals 18 residues. The germline V gene encodes CDR1 MNHEY and CDR2 SVGAGI. The CDR3 is CASSYSISRVENTGELFF. CDR3 bases: TGTGCCAGCAGTTACTCGATTTCCAGGGTGGAAAACACCGGGGAGCTGTTTTTT.

This clonotype was detected ten times or more. The chain is built from TRBV7-2 and TRBJ2-7, with D possibly being TRBD1 or TRBD2 (5 bases each). Germline loops: CDR1 SGHTA, CDR2 FQGNSA. The CDR3 spans 14 residues. Trimming cost V 5 bases and J 3 bases, with 14 bases left between them. This CDR3 is CASSRTLGVYEQYF. The CDR3 nucleotides read TGTGCCAGCAGCCGTACACTAGGGGTCTACGAGCAGTACTTC.

The rearrangement uses TRBV12-3 or TRBV12-4 and TRBJ2-2, with D maybe TRBD1 (6 bases). Trimming stripped 3 bases from V and 6 bases from J, with 8 bases between. This CDR3 comprises 13 residues. CDR3 in amino acids: CASSFEGAGELFF. DNA of the CDR3: TGTGCCAGCAGTTTTGAGGGGGCCGGGGAGCTGTTTTTT.

The V gene is TRBV29-1, the J gene TRBJ2-7; D ambiguous. Germline V gene sequence: CDR1 SQVTM, CDR2 ANQGSEA. This CDR3 contains 12 residues. The V end lost 2 bases, the J end lost 3 bases, and 8 bases lay between the germline ends. The CDR3 loop is CSVELTGYEQYF. The DNA for the CDR3 is TGCAGCGTTGAACTGACGGGCTACGAGCAGTACTTC.

This rearrangement joins TRBV10-2 to TRBJ2-1; 7 positions match TRBD2. The CDR3 spans 17 residues. In germline, CDR1 is WSHSY, CDR2 SAAADI. V was pared by 1 base and J by 4 bases, with 10 bases of the junction left unmatched. The chain's CDR3 is CASSEWGGFGGYNEQFF. The CDR3 nucleotides read TGCGCCAGCAGTGAGTGGGGGGGGTTTGGAGGGTACAATGAGCAGTTCTTC.

A few counts support this clonotype. The CDR3 DNA reads TGTGCCAGCAGGATGCTAGCGGGGACCTACGAGCAGTACTTC. Translation gives CASRMLAGTYEQYF. V gene TRBV6-2 or TRBV6-3 combines with J gene TRBJ2-7, with 9 bases identical to TRBD2. The CDR3 runs 14 residues. Per the germline V gene, CDR1 is MNHEY and CDR2 is SVGEGT. Trimming at V came to 6 bases and at J to 2 bases, leaving 5 bases not matched to a gene.

The gene calls are TRBV18 and TRBJ2-5, with D uncertain. Germline V CDR1 and CDR2: KGHSH, LQKENI. This CDR3 region has 13 residues. The V end lost 1 base, the J end lost 3 bases, and 6 bases lay between the germline ends. The CDR3, as DNA: TGTGCCAGCTCACCACGGGCAGAAGAGACCCAGTACTTC. It specifies CASSPRAEETQYF.

The chain links TRBV10-3 to TRBJ2-1; D is uncertain. The CDR3 extends over 12 amino acids. Between the trimmed V and J ends, which lost 4 bases and 6 bases, there was a span of 7 bases. Germline V gene data show CDR1 as ENHRY and CDR2 as SYGVKD. The CDR3: CAISASGNEQFF. CDR3 DNA: TGTGCCATCAGTGCGAGTGGCAATGAGCAGTTCTTC.

This clonotype was seen a handful of times. DNA of the CDR3: TGTGCCAGCAGCGTAGGACTAGCAGCAGATACGCAGTATTTT. Amino acid sequence: CASSVGLAADTQYF. J is TRBJ2-3 and V is TRBV9; the match to TRBD2 covers 7 bases. The V segment lost 0 bases and the J segment 4 bases; nucleotides outside the gene matches: 2. The germline CDR1 and CDR2 sequences are SGDLS and YYNGEE. This CDR3 is built from 14 residues.

This clonotype was recorded a few times. The chain is built from TRBV20-1 and TRBJ2-2; 7 bases agree with TRBD1. The germline CDR1 and CDR2 sequences are DFQATT and SNEGSKA (reference sequence). V lost 4 bases to trimming and J lost 0 bases; unmatched junction nucleotides: 2. CDR3 size: 14 residues. The DNA of the CDR3 is TGCAGTGCTAAGGGACAGACGAACACCGGGGAGCTGTTTTTT. It is translated as CSAKGQTNTGELFF.

The CDR3 DNA reads as TGTGCCACCAGTGCGACAGGGTACGGCTACACCTTC. This sequence encodes CATSATGYGYTF. This chain joins TRBV24-1 and TRBJ1-2; the match to TRBD1 covers 7 bases. Losses at the gene ends were 5 bases for V and 8 bases for J; bases not matched to a gene: 4. This CDR3 is 12 amino acids long. Germline CDR1 is KGHDR and CDR2 is SFDVKD.

The chain employs TRBV7-6 and TRBJ2-5; TRBD2 matches at 9 bases. Trimming at V came to 1 base and at J to 4 bases, leaving 7 bases not matched to a gene. The V gene's germline CDR1 is SGHVS and CDR2 FNYEAQ. This CDR3 has 16 residues. For the CDR3, the DNA is TGTGCCAGCAGCTTAGTTTCAGCGGGAGGAGGAGAGACCCAGTACTTC. It codes for CASSLVSAGGGETQYF.

CDR3 protein: CASSFSPRGGGATDTQYF. In DNA form, the CDR3 reads TGTGCCAGCAGTTTTTCCCCCAGGGGCGGGGGGGCGACAGATACGCAGTATTTT. This chain joins TRBV12-3 or TRBV12-4 and TRBJ2-3, with 9 bases that match TRBD2. The CDR3 is made up of 18 amino acids. Unmatched junction bases numbered 13, after V lost 3 bases and J lost 3 bases.

This clonotype was counted a few times. V is TRBV6-2 or TRBV6-3 and J is TRBJ2-2; D is possibly TRBD2 (6 bases). Germline assignment: CDR1 MNHEY and CDR2 SVGEGT. This CDR3 is 15 amino acids long. The V and J ends lost 5 bases and 5 bases respectively, with 15 bases between them. CDR3 coding DNA: TGTGCCAGCAGTGGGGGGAACATGAGGACCGGGGAGCTGTTTTTT. Translation gives CASSGGNMRTGELFF.

This chain uses TRBV6-5 with TRBJ1-1; D call uncertain. The CDR3 consists of 14 residues. CDR1 is MNHEY and CDR2 is SVGAGI in the germline V gene. Deletions cut 4 bases from V and 1 base from J, with 10 bases between. DNA of the CDR3: TGTGCCAGCAGTTTTGCGGAACCGAACACTGAAGCTTTCTTT. This encodes CASSFAEPNTEAFF.

This clonotype was observed many times. The chain has TRBV28 and TRBJ2-1; D remains unclear. The CDR3 length is 11 residues. V lost 7 bases and J lost 4, with 5 bases in between. Germline V CDR1 and CDR2: MDHEN, SYDVKM. The CDR3 sequence is CASKTYNEQFF. In DNA, the CDR3 is TGTGCCAGCAAGACTTACAATGAGCAGTTCTTC.

This clonotype was picked up many times. The chain employs TRBV28 and TRBJ2-1; D is perhaps TRBD1 or TRBD2 (6 bases each). The CDR3 totals 13 residues. CDR1 is MDHEN, CDR2 SYDVKM, per germline. V was cut by 7 bases and J by 2 bases, with 9 bases left in between. CDR3 sequence reads: CASNGGPYNEQFF. The CDR3 region has the DNA TGTGCCAGCAATGGGGGGCCCTACAATGAGCAGTTCTTC.

The V call is TRBV5-1, the J call TRBJ2-3, with D perhaps given as TRBD1 or TRBD2 (5 bases each). There are 16 residues in the CDR3. Trimming took off 0 bases at V and 6 bases at J, with 17 bases between the two ends. Germline V CDR1 and CDR2: SGHRS, YFSETQ. Here the CDR3 reads CASSLAGKGSPDTQYF. Here the CDR3 DNA reads TGCGCCAGCAGCTTGGCCGGAAAGGGGAGCCCGGATACGCAGTATTTT.

This clonotype has more than one count but fewer than ten. The gene calls are TRBV20-1 and TRBJ1-1; no clear D gene. Trimming pared 2 bases from V and 4 bases from J, leaving 8 bases between. The V gene's germline CDR1 is DFQATT and CDR2 SNEGSKA (reference sequence). This CDR3 is 12 amino acids long. CDR3: CSARSRGTEAFF. In DNA form, the CDR3 reads TGCAGTGCTAGATCGCGGGGCACTGAAGCTTTCTTT.

The genes are TRBV6-1 and TRBJ1-5; no clear D gene. This CDR3 has 14 amino acids. V shed 6 bases and J shed 8 bases, with 17 bases lying between them. Germline V gene sequence: CDR1 MNHNS, CDR2 SASEGT. For the CDR3, the DNA is TGTGCCAGCAGGCCCGGACCGGGCTTAAAGCCCCAGCATTTT. This translates into CASRPGPGLKPQHF.

This clonotype came up many times. The chain couples TRBV5-1 to TRBJ2-5, with D hard to call. V lost 0 bases and J lost 5, with 14 bases in between. Germline CDR1 SGHRS, CDR2 YFSETQ. This CDR3 has 15 residues. CDR3 sequence (DNA): TGCGCCAGCAGCTTGGAACCGACCCCGAGGGAGACCCAGTACTTC. Residues: CASSLEPTPRETQYF.

A few counts support this clonotype. J is TRBJ2-2 and V is TRBV28, with no clear D. V gave up 7 bases and J gave up 0 bases, with 6 bases separating them. The CDR3 extends over 13 amino acids. Germline CDR1 reads MDHEN; CDR2 reads SYDVKM. In nucleotides, the CDR3 is TGTGCCAGCAAGAACACGAACACCGGGGAGCTGTTTTTT. This codes for CASKNTNTGELFF.

The chain employs TRBV28 and TRBJ2-7; perhaps TRBD2 as D (5 bases). The germline V gene has CDR1 MDHEN and CDR2 SYDVKM. V was shortened by 4 bases and J by 6 bases, with 7 bases between the two germline ends. CDR3 size: 11 residues. The CDR3 DNA follows: TGTGCCAGCAGTTGGGCGGGCGAGCAGTACTTC. Amino acid sequence: CASSWAGEQYF.

This clonotype occurred a few times. The rearrangement uses TRBV6-6 and TRBJ1-5, with D possibly TRBD1 on 5 matching bases. The CDR3 runs 12 residues. Germline V gene lookup returns CDR1 MNHNY and CDR2 SVGAGI (reference sequence). Trimming shortened V by 8 bases and J by 6 bases, and 11 bases separated the two germline ends. CDR3 loop: CASGTATQPQHF. CDR3 bases: TGTGCCAGCGGGACGGCAACTCAGCCCCAGCATTTT.

This clonotype was detected a few times. The chain is built from TRBV18 and TRBJ1-5, with 7 nucleotides matching TRBD1. This CDR3 is built from 15 residues. The trim removed 3 bases at V and 3 bases at J, leaving 5 bases unmatched. Germline V gene sequence: CDR1 KGHSH, CDR2 LQKENI. The CDR3 reads CASSPRQGDNQPQHF. In DNA, the CDR3 is TGTGCCAGCTCACCTCGGCAGGGGGACAATCAGCCCCAGCATTTT.

This sequence joins TRBV9 and TRBJ2-7; D is unclear. V was shortened by 4 bases and J by 2 bases, with 19 bases between the two germline ends. The CDR3 is 16 amino acids. Per the germline V gene, CDR1 is SGDLS and CDR2 is YYNGEE. The CDR3 DNA is TGTGCCAGCAGCCAAACCACCCCCACTCCCCCCTACGAGCAGTACTTC. It translates to CASSQTTPTPPYEQYF.

This clonotype was counted ten times or more. This chain connects TRBV11-2 to TRBJ2-3; D possibly corresponds to TRBD2 (7 bases). There are 15 residues in the CDR3. The germline CDR1 and CDR2 sequences are SGHAT and FQNNGV. The germline V and J ends were trimmed by 5 bases and 3 bases, with 15 bases remaining between them. The CDR3 DNA reads as TGTGCCAGCAGCAGGGGGGGCAGTAGGACAGATACGCAGTATTTT. This sequence encodes CASSRGGSRTDTQYF.

The chain is built from TRBV18 and TRBJ2-5; unclear D gene. The V and J ends lost 3 bases and 3 bases respectively, with 14 bases between them. The CDR3 is made up of 15 amino acids. Looked up from germline, CDR1 is KGHSH and CDR2 is LQKENI. The CDR3 coding sequence is TGTGCCAGCTCACCCGGTTTTTTGGGAAAAGAGACCCAGTACTTC. This sequence encodes CASSPGFLGKETQYF.

This clonotype has only a few counts. The V gene is TRBV20-1, the J gene TRBJ1-1; D gene ambiguous. Germline CDR1 is DFQATT and CDR2 is SNEGSKA (reference sequence). This CDR3 spans 12 amino acids. The germline V and J ends were trimmed by 4 bases and 11 bases, with 17 bases remaining between them. The CDR3 nucleotides are TGCAGTGCTAACCCCCATCCCGAGCTGGCTTTCTTT. Translating it yields CSANPHPELAFF.

This clonotype was recorded a few times. The gene calls are TRBV5-6 and TRBJ2-4; 9 bases map to TRBD1. The CDR3 loop spans 15 amino acids. The germline V gene encodes CDR1 SGHDT and CDR2 YYEEEE. The V and J ends lost 5 bases and 8 bases, in that order; junction bases with no gene match: 11. The DNA of the CDR3 is TGTGCCAGCAGAATACAGGGGGCGAGGTTGGACATTCAGTACTTC. Translated: CASRIQGARLDIQYF.